One sample yielded the 12 T cell receptor beta chains listed below, sequenced in a study of human T cells and chemical hapten exposure. TCRdb re-derived calls from the RACE reads in MiXCR, one entry per CDR3 protein. Of fewer than 85,000 distinct CDR3 sequences listed, around 9.4% are singletons. Stated time point: healthy volunteer bleed at 6 weeks. From whole blood left unfractionated, total RNA was extracted. The sample was whole blood. These receptors came from a female donor in good health. Some clones in this sample may be carry-over from other donors' samples.

For the CDR3, the DNA is TGTGCCAGCAGTTTTCGGTCTAAGGACACTGAAGCTTTCTTT. Residues: CASSFRSKDTEAFF. The chain links TRBV28 to TRBJ1-1; D unclear. The CDR3 spans 14 residues. CDR1 is MDHEN, CDR2 SYDVKM, per germline. The V and J ends lost 3 bases and 3 bases respectively, with 11 bases between them. The whole variable domain, remainder taken from reference TRBV28 and TRBJ1-1, is DVKVTQSSRYLVKRTGEKVFLECVQDMDHENMFWYRQDPGLGLRLIYFSYDVKMKEKGDIPEGYSVSREKKERFSLILESASTNQTSMYLCASSFRSKDTEAFFGQGTRLTVV.

The V call is TRBV12-3 or TRBV12-4, the J call TRBJ2-1, with TRBD2 as a possible D gene (7 bases). The CDR3 extends over 14 amino acids. V dropped 7 bases and J dropped 14 bases, with 24 bases sitting between them. CDR3 in amino acids: CASTLDGGANYKFF. As DNA, the CDR3 is TGTGCCAGCACCCTTGATGGGGGGGCCAATTATAAGTTCTTC.

The gene calls are TRBV12-3 or TRBV12-4 and TRBJ1-6; D not resolved. The V gene lost 6 bases and the J gene lost 7 bases, with 19 bases spanning the gap. CDR3 size: 16 residues. The CDR3 bases are TGTGCCAGCAGCCTACACGACCCCTCCACCAATTCACCCCTCCACTTT. Encoded protein: CASSLHDPSTNSPLHF.

The chain recombines TRBV7-3 with TRBJ2-1; D perhaps matches TRBD2 (6 bases). Germline CDR1 SGHTA, CDR2 FQGTGA. V was pared by 1 base and J by 0 bases, with 10 bases between. The CDR3 covers 16 residues. The CDR3 loop reads CASSLIGGSSYNEQFF. CDR3 DNA sequence: TGTGCCAGCAGCTTAATCGGGGGAAGCTCCTACAATGAGCAGTTCTTC.

This clonotype was detected a few times. The J gene is TRBJ2-7, the V gene TRBV3-1; no definite D call. Trimming shortened V by 0 bases and J by 3 bases, and 6 bases separated the two germline ends. This CDR3 spans 13 amino acids. Per germline, CDR1 LGHDT and CDR2 YNNKEL (reference sequence). Here the CDR3 reads CASSQEGYYEQYF. The CDR3 DNA reads TGTGCCAGCAGCCAAGAGGGATACTACGAGCAGTACTTC.

V usage is TRBV7-9 and J usage is TRBJ1-1; no clear D gene. V lost 0 bases to trimming and J lost 0 bases, with 8 bases between them. The V gene's germline CDR1 is SEHNR and CDR2 FQNEAQ (reference sequence). CDR3 length: 15 residues. The CDR3 protein is CASSLARGMNTEAFF. In nucleotides, the CDR3 is TGTGCCAGCAGCTTAGCGCGGGGAATGAACACTGAAGCTTTCTTT.

The sample holds a few counts of this clonotype. This rearrangement joins TRBV7-8 to TRBJ1-1; no firm D call. The germline V and J ends were trimmed by 6 bases and 3 bases, with 17 bases remaining between them. This CDR3 has 15 amino acids. From germline, CDR1 is SGHVS and CDR2 FQNEAQ. CDR3 DNA sequence: TGTGCCAGCAGTTTTCTCGAGCGCGTGGACACTGAAGCTTTCTTT. It specifies CASSFLERVDTEAFF.

This clonotype was counted at least ten times. The chain links TRBV28 to TRBJ2-7, with D uncertain. The CDR3 has 11 amino acids. CDR1 and CDR2 from the germline V gene are MDHEN and SYDVKM. V was cut by 6 bases and J by 2 bases, with 5 bases left in between. The CDR3 nucleotides read TGTGCCAGCAGCCACCCCTACGAGCAGTACTTC. Encoded protein: CASSHPYEQYF.

The gene calls are TRBV5-4 and TRBJ1-2; no firm D call. The CDR3 consists of 18 residues. CDR1 SGHNT and CDR2 YYREEE come from the germline V gene (reference sequence). V gave up 3 bases and J gave up 0 bases, with 21 bases separating them. CDR3 sequence reads: CASSYTTIIFEANYGYTF. The CDR3 DNA reads TGTGCCAGCAGCTACACCACGATCATCTTCGAAGCTAACTATGGCTACACCTTC.

This clonotype was seen a handful of times. The chain links TRBV27 to TRBJ2-7, with a weak D call TRBD1 (6 bases). Trimming removed 5 bases from V and 0 bases from J, with 14 bases in between. CDR1 and CDR2 from the germline V gene are MNHEY and SMNVEV (reference sequence). CDR3 length: 15 amino acids. The CDR3 protein is CASSPLDRYSYEQYF. CDR3 nucleotides: TGTGCCAGCAGTCCGCTCGACAGGTACTCCTACGAGCAGTACTTC.

This clonotype turned up a few times. The chain uses TRBV12-3 or TRBV12-4 and TRBJ2-3, with D possibly being TRBD2 (5 bases). V shed 1 base and J shed 12 bases, with 11 bases lying between them. The CDR3 is 12 residues long. The CDR3 DNA reads TGTGCCAGCAGTTTAGGGCTAGCTCTCCAGTATTTT. The encoded protein is CASSLGLALQYF.

This clonotype has ten or more counts. The chain is built from TRBV7-2 and TRBJ1-6, with D perhaps TRBD1 (5 bases). Germline V gene sequence: CDR1 SGHTA, CDR2 FQGNSA. This CDR3 is 16 amino acids long. The germline V and J ends were trimmed by 1 base and 8 bases, with 15 bases remaining between them. CDR3 region: CASSLDAGRRDSPLHF. Written as DNA, the CDR3 is TGTGCCAGCAGCTTAGATGCGGGACGGCGGGATTCACCCCTCCACTTT. The full variable domain, with the rest looked up from reference TRBV7-2 and TRBJ1-6, is GAGVSQSPSNKVTEKGKDVELRCDPISGHTALYWYRQSLGQGLEFLIYFQGNSAPDKSGLPSDRFSAERTGGSVSTLTIQRTQQEDSAVYLCASSLDAGRRDSPLHFGNGTRLTVT.